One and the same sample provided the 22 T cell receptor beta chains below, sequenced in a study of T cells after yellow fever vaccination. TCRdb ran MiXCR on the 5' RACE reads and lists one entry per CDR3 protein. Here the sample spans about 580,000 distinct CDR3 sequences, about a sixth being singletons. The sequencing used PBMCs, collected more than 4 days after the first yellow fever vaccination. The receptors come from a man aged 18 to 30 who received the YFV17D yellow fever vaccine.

CDR3 sequence: CASTHREGQPQHF. CDR3 nucleotide sequence: TGTGCCAGCACCCACAGGGAAGGTCAGCCCCAGCATTTT. This chain connects TRBV28 to TRBJ1-5, with D possibly being TRBD1 (6 bases). V was pared by 7 bases and J by 6 bases, with 13 bases between. The CDR3 runs to 13 residues. Germline V CDR1 and CDR2: MDHEN, SYDVKM.

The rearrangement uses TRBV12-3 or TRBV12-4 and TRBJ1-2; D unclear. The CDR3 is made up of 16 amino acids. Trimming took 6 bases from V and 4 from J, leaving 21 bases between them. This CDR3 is CASRLLRGPVSYGYTF. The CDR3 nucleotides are TGTGCCAGCAGGCTGCTACGGGGTCCTGTCTCCTATGGCTACACCTTC.

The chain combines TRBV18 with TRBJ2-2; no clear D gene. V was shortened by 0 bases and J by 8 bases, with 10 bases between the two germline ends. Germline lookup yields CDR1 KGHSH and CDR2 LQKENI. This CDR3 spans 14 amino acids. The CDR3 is CASSPPGNSGELFF. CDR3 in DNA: TGTGCCAGCTCACCACCAGGGAACTCGGGGGAGCTGTTTTTT.

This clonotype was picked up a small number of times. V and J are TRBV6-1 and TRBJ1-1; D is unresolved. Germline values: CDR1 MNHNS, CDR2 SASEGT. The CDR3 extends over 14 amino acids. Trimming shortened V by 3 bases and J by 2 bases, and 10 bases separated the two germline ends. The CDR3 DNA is TGTGCCAGCAGTGACCCCGGACTAAACACTGAAGCTTTCTTT. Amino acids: CASSDPGLNTEAFF.

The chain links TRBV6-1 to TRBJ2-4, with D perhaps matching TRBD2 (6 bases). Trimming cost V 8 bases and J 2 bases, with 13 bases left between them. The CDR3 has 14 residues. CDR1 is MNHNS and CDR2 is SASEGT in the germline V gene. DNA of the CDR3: TGTGCCAGCGCGTTGGGGGGACCCAAAAACATTCAGTACTTC. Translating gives CASALGGPKNIQYF.

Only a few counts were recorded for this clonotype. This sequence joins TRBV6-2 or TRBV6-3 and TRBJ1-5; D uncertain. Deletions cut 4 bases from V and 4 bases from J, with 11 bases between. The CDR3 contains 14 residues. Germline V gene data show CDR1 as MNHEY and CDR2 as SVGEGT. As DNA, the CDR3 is TGTGCCAGCAGTTCCCCCTGGTCGAATCAGCCCCAGCATTTT. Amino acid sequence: CASSSPWSNQPQHF.

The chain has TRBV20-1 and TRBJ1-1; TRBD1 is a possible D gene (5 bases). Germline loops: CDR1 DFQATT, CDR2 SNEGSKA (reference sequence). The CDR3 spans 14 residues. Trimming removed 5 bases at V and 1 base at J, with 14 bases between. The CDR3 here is CSAGDPRTNTEAFF. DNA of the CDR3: TGCAGTGCTGGGGACCCTCGAACGAACACTGAAGCTTTCTTT.

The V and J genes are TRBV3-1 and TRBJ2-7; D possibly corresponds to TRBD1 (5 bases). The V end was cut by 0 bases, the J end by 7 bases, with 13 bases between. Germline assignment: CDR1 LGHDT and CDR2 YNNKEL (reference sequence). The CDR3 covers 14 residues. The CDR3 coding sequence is TGTGCCAGCAGCCAAGAAGGGCGGCAGGGAGAGCAGTACTTC. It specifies CASSQEGRQGEQYF.

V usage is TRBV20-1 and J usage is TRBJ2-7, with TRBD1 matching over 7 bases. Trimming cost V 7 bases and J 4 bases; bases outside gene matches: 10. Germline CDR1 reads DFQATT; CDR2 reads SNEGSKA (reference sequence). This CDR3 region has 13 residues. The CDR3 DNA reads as TGCAGTGGGAGACAGGGCCCGGAGTACGAGCAGTACTTC. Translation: CSGRQGPEYEQYF.

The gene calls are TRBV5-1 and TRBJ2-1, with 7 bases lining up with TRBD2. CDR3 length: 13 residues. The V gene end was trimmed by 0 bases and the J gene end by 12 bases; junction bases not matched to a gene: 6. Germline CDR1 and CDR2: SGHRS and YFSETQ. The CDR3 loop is CASSLAGGKSQFF. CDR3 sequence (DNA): TGCGCCAGCAGCTTGGCGGGGGGAAAATCGCAGTTCTTC.

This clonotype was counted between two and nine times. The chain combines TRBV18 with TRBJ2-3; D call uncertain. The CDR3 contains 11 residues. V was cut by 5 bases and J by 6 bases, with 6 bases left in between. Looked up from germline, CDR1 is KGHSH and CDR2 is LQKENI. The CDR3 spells CASSRDDTQYF. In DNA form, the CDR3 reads TGTGCCAGCTCAAGAGACGATACGCAGTATTTT.

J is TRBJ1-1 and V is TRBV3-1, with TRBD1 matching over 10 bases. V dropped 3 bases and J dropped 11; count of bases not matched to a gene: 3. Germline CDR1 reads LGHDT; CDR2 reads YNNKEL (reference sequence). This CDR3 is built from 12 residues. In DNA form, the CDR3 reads TGTGCCAGCAGCCACACGGACAGGGGGGCTTTCTTT. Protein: CASSHTDRGAFF. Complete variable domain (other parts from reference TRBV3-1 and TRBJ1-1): DTAVSQTPKYLVTQMGNDKSIKCEQNLGHDTMYWYKQDSKKFLKIMFSYNNKELIINETVPNRFSPKSPDKAHLNLHINSLELGDSAVYFCASSHTDRGAFFGQGTRLTVV.

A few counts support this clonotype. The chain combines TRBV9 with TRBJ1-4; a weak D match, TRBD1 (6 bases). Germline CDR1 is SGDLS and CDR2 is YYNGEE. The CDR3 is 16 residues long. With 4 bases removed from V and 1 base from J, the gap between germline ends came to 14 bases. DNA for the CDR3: TGTGCCAGCAGCCCTGGGACATTAGGAACTAATGAAAAACTGTTTTTT. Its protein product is CASSPGTLGTNEKLFF.

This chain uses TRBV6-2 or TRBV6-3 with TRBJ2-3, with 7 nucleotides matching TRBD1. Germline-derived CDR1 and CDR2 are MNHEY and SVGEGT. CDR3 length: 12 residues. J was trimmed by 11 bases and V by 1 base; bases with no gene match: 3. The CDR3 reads CASSYLQGKQYF. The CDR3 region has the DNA TGTGCCAGCAGTTACTTACAGGGGAAGCAGTATTTT.

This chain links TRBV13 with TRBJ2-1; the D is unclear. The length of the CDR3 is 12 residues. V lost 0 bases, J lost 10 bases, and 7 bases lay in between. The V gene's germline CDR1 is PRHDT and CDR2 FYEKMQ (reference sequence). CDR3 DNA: TGTGCCAGCAGCTTAGGCCTCACGGAGCAGTTCTTC. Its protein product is CASSLGLTEQFF.

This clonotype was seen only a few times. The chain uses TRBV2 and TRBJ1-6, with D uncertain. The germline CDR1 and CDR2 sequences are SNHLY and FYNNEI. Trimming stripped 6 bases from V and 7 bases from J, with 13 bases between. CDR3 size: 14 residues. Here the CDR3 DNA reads TGTGCCAGCAGCACCCGGGCCCCAAATTCACCCCTCCACTTT. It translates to CASSTRAPNSPLHF.

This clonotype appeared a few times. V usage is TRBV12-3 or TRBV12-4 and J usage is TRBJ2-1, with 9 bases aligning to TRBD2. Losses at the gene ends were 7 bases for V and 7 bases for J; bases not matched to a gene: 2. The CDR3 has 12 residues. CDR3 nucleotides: TGTGCCAGCATCCTAGCGGGGAATGAGCAGTTCTTC. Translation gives CASILAGNEQFF.

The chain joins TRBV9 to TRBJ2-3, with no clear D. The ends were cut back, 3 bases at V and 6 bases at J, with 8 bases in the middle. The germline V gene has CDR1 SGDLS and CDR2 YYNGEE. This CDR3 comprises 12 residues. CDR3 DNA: TGTGCCAGCAGCGCCGTTACGGATACGCAGTATTTT. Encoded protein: CASSAVTDTQYF.

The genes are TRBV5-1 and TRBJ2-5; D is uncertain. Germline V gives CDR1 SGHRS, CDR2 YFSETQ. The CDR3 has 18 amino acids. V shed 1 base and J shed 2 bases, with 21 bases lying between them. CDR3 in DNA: TGCGCCAGCAGCTTGTACCCCGCAGGCCCCATGGGACAAGAGACCCAGTACTTC. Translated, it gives CASSLYPAGPMGQETQYF.

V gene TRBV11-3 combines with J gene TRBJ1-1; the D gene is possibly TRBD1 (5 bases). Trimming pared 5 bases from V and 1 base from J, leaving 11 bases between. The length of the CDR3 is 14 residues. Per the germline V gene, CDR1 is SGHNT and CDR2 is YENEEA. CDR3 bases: TGTGCCAGCAGCGCCAGCGGACAGAACACTGAAGCTTTCTTT. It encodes CASSASGQNTEAFF.

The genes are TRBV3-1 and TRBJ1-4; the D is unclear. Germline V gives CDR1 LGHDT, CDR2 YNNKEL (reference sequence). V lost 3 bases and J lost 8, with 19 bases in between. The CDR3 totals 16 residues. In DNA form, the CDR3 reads TGTGCCAGCAGCCATGCCACGAGTTCTAGCCAAGAAAAACTGTTTTTT. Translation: CASSHATSSSQEKLFF.

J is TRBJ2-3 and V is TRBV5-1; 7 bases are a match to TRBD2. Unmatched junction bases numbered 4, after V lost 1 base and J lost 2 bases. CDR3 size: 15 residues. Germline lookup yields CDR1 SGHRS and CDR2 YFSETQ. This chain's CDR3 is CASSLSLAATDTQYF. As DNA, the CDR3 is TGCGCCAGCAGCTTGAGTCTAGCGGCCACAGATACGCAGTATTTT.